This T cell receptor (beta chain) was observed in a study of cytomegalovirus exposure and HLA in healthy donors. Study in general: Around 89 million unique TCRs from HLA-typed donors made up an early data release.

The PCR ran on 60 Vbeta and 13 Jbeta primers. TCRdb's table, derived via immunoSEQ multiplex PCR, lists solely in-frame clones and lacks some. The sample lists approximately 150,000 clones; roughly 68% were seen once. The germline V gene encodes CDR1 GTSNPN and CDR2 SVGIG (reference sequence). V dropped 1 base and J dropped 5; count of bases not matched to a gene: 2. This CDR3 has 14 residues. The study, taken as a whole, reports: A later analysis linked a missense variant in DCLRE1C to the trimming of TCR beta V and J genes. Listed as cytomegalovirus-associated were more than 150 TCR beta chains. Later analysis reportedly placed an Asian-associated ancestry cluster below the roughly 600-donor mean in N-insertions.

Concerning this clone itself: Its specificity is unknown.

This clonotype was obtained from a man in his thirties or forties in good health and CMV-seropositive. The V gene is TRBV30, the J gene TRBJ1-4; 9 nucleotides match TRBD1. Sequencing used PBMCs. CDR3 sequence: CAWSAGQGNEKLFF. The CDR3 DNA reads as TGTGCCTGGAGTGCAGGACAGGGGAATGAAAAACTGTTTTTT.